This is a list of T cell receptor beta chains from one sample in a study of cytomegalovirus exposure and HLA in healthy donors. This table comes from immunoSEQ multiplex PCR, and its TCRdb copy is limited to in-frame clones, with some not included. The sample lists about 100,000 clones, about 84% occurring once. The sequenced sample consisted of PBMCs. Receptors originate from a man aged 25 to 45 in good health and CMV-seronegative. Each CDR3 is given with its conserved first and last residue. The D gene is left open where the match is weak. The listing skips clone size in some rows; elsewhere it reads once, few, many or a size class.

cdr3_aa: CASSSHRVRRFSGANVLTF; cdr3_nt: TGTGCCAGCAGTTCCCACCGGGTCCGAAGGTTCTCTGGGGCCAACGTCCTGACTTTC; clone_size: few; d_call: .; v_call: TRBV28; j_call: TRBJ2-6
cdr3_aa: CASSVAMRWQETQYF; cdr3_nt: TGTGCCAGCAGCGTAGCTATGCGTTGGCAAGAGACCCAGTACTTC; clone_size: .; d_call: .; v_call: TRBV9; j_call: TRBJ2-5
cdr3_aa: CASSYDSRTTNYGYTF; cdr3_nt: TGTGCCAGCAGTTACGATTCCCGGACAACTAACTATGGCTACACCTTC; clone_size: .; d_call: .; v_call: TRBV6-5; j_call: TRBJ1-2
cdr3_aa: CASSFGQGGNTIYF; cdr3_nt: TGTGCCAGCAGCTTCGGACAGGGGGGGAACACCATATATTTT; clone_size: .; d_call: TRBD1; v_call: TRBV5-6; j_call: TRBJ1-3
cdr3_aa: CASSSGDTLNTEAFF; cdr3_nt: TGTGCCAGCAGTTCAGGGGACACCTTGAACACTGAAGCTTTCTTT; clone_size: .; d_call: .; v_call: TRBV27; j_call: TRBJ1-1
cdr3_aa: CASSDRESGANVLTF; cdr3_nt: TGTGCCAGCAGTGACCGGGAGTCTGGGGCCAACGTCCTGACTTTC; clone_size: .; d_call: .; v_call: TRBV6-4; j_call: TRBJ2-6
cdr3_aa: CATLSGANVLTF; cdr3_nt: TGTGCCACCCTCTCTGGGGCCAACGTCCTGACTTTC; clone_size: .; d_call: .; v_call: TRBV25-1; j_call: TRBJ2-6
cdr3_aa: CASSYSSGQPQHF; cdr3_nt: TGTGCCAGCAGTTACTCATCGGGGCAGCCCCAGCATTTT; clone_size: .; d_call: .; v_call: TRBV6-5; j_call: TRBJ1-5
cdr3_aa: CASSVGLAGSDTQYF; cdr3_nt: TGTGCCAGCAGCGTAGGACTAGCGGGATCAGATACGCAGTATTTT; clone_size: .; d_call: TRBD2; v_call: TRBV9; j_call: TRBJ2-3
cdr3_aa: CSIGEGYSNQPQHF; cdr3_nt: TGCAGCATCGGAGAGGGTTATAGCAATCAGCCCCAGCATTTT; clone_size: few; d_call: .; v_call: TRBV29-1; j_call: TRBJ1-5
cdr3_aa: CASSGGRGGDTEAFF; cdr3_nt: TGCGCCAGCAGCGGGGGGCGGGGGGGTGACACTGAAGCTTTCTTT; clone_size: .; d_call: .; v_call: TRBV5-1; j_call: TRBJ1-1
cdr3_aa: CASSPSQALTDTQYF; cdr3_nt: TGTGCCAGCTCACCGTCACAGGCCCTAACAGATACGCAGTATTTT; clone_size: .; d_call: .; v_call: TRBV18; j_call: TRBJ2-3
cdr3_aa: CASSYDRGNTGELFF; cdr3_nt: TGTGCCAGCAGCTACGACAGGGGCAACACCGGGGAGCTGTTTTTT; clone_size: .; d_call: TRBD1; v_call: TRBV6-5; j_call: TRBJ2-2
cdr3_aa: CSVGQDNQPQHF; cdr3_nt: TGCAGCGTGGGACAGGACAATCAGCCCCAGCATTTT; clone_size: .; d_call: TRBD1; v_call: TRBV29-1; j_call: TRBJ1-5
cdr3_aa: CASSQAWGPSDTQYF; cdr3_nt: TGCGCCAGCAGCCAAGCCTGGGGCCCGTCGGATACGCAGTATTTT; clone_size: .; d_call: .; v_call: TRBV4-1; j_call: TRBJ2-3
cdr3_aa: CASSPSRDGETQYF; cdr3_nt: TGTGCCAGCAGTCCCTCCAGGGATGGGGAGACCCAGTACTTC; clone_size: .; d_call: .; v_call: TRBV28; j_call: TRBJ2-5
cdr3_aa: CASSAGSSGNTIYF; cdr3_nt: TGTGCCAGTAGTGCAGGCAGCTCTGGAAACACCATATATTTT; clone_size: .; d_call: .; v_call: TRBV19; j_call: TRBJ1-3
cdr3_aa: CASLQWNEQFF; cdr3_nt: TGTGCCAGCCTGCAGTGGAATGAGCAGTTCTTC; clone_size: .; d_call: .; v_call: TRBV7-3; j_call: TRBJ2-1
cdr3_aa: CSAPVHTEAFF; cdr3_nt: TGCAGTGCCCCGGTTCACACTGAAGCTTTCTTT; clone_size: .; d_call: .; v_call: TRBV20-1; j_call: TRBJ1-1
cdr3_aa: CASSPTRNYEQYF; cdr3_nt: TGTGCCAGCTCACCTACACGAAACTACGAGCAGTACTTC; clone_size: .; d_call: .; v_call: TRBV18; j_call: TRBJ2-7
cdr3_aa: CASSYTENTGELFF; cdr3_nt: TGTGCTAGCAGCTACACAGAGAACACCGGGGAGCTGTTTTTT; clone_size: .; d_call: .; v_call: TRBV7-7; j_call: TRBJ2-2
cdr3_aa: CASSTQNGATSTGELFF; cdr3_nt: TGTGCCAGCAGCACCCAGAATGGGGCTACTTCTACCGGGGAGCTGTTTTTT; clone_size: once; d_call: .; v_call: TRBV9; j_call: TRBJ2-2
cdr3_aa: CASSPTLSGGGDEQFF; cdr3_nt: TGTGCCAGCTCACCAACACTTAGCGGGGGTGGCGATGAGCAGTTCTTC; clone_size: .; d_call: TRBD2; v_call: TRBV18; j_call: TRBJ2-1
cdr3_aa: CASSGGLSSYEQYF; cdr3_nt: TGCGCCAGCAGCGGGGGGTTGAGCTCCTACGAGCAGTACTTC; clone_size: .; d_call: .; v_call: TRBV5-1; j_call: TRBJ2-7
cdr3_aa: CASSLWEGTEAFF; cdr3_nt: TGTGCCAGCAGCTTGTGGGAGGGAACTGAAGCTTTCTTT; clone_size: .; d_call: .; v_call: TRBV5-5; j_call: TRBJ1-1
cdr3_aa: CASSERATNYGYTF; cdr3_nt: TGTGCCAGCAGTGAACGCGCGACTAACTATGGCTACACCTTC; clone_size: .; d_call: .; v_call: TRBV25-1; j_call: TRBJ1-2
cdr3_aa: CASSPGTNYGYTF; cdr3_nt: TGTGCCAGCAGCCCCGGGACTAACTATGGCTACACCTTC; clone_size: .; d_call: .; v_call: TRBV14; j_call: TRBJ1-2
cdr3_aa: CASSPGTGANYGYTF; cdr3_nt: TGTGCCAGCAGCCCCGGGACAGGGGCCAACTATGGCTACACCTTC; clone_size: once; d_call: TRBD1; v_call: TRBV27; j_call: TRBJ1-2
cdr3_aa: CASSRVNYGYTF; cdr3_nt: TGTGCCAGCAGTCGAGTGAATTACGGCTACACCTTC; clone_size: .; d_call: .; v_call: TRBV2; j_call: TRBJ1-2
cdr3_aa: CSASLIEPNIQYF; cdr3_nt: TGCAGCGCCTCATTAATTGAGCCAAACATTCAGTACTTC; clone_size: .; d_call: .; v_call: TRBV29-1; j_call: TRBJ2-4
cdr3_aa: CASSVVKEGYGYTF; cdr3_nt: TGTGCCAGCAGCGTAGTAAAGGAGGGCTATGGCTACACCTTC; clone_size: few; d_call: .; v_call: TRBV9; j_call: TRBJ1-2
cdr3_aa: CASSSPRDWTGGYTF; cdr3_nt: TGTGCCAGCAGTTCCCCCCGGGACTGGACCGGAGGCTACACCTTC; clone_size: .; d_call: .; v_call: TRBV28; j_call: TRBJ1-2
cdr3_aa: CASSLLPGQGTNEQYF; cdr3_nt: TGCGCCAGCAGCTTACTGCCGGGACAGGGTACTAACGAGCAGTACTTC; clone_size: .; d_call: TRBD1; v_call: TRBV4-1; j_call: TRBJ2-7
cdr3_aa: CASSYQGARTDTQYF; cdr3_nt: TGTGCCAGCAGTTATCAGGGGGCCCGCACAGATACGCAGTATTTT; clone_size: .; d_call: TRBD1; v_call: TRBV6-5; j_call: TRBJ2-3
cdr3_aa: CASTEQTPGQYSPPLHF; cdr3_nt: TGTGCCAGCACCGAACAAACACCGGGACAGTACTCTCCACCCCTCCACTTT; clone_size: .; d_call: TRBD1; v_call: TRBV5-8; j_call: TRBJ1-6
cdr3_aa: CASSRPTGSLDEQYF; cdr3_nt: TGCGCCAGCAGCCGCCCCACGGGGTCCCTGGACGAGCAGTACTTC; clone_size: .; d_call: .; v_call: TRBV5-1; j_call: TRBJ2-7
cdr3_aa: CAWVSVSSKAFF; cdr3_nt: TGTGCCTGGGTCAGCGTTAGTAGTAAAGCTTTCTTT; clone_size: .; d_call: .; v_call: TRBV30; j_call: TRBJ1-1
cdr3_aa: CASTATGTSEYNEQFF; cdr3_nt: TGTGCCAGCACGGCTACCGGGACTAGCGAGTACAATGAGCAGTTCTTC; clone_size: .; d_call: TRBD2; v_call: TRBV2; j_call: TRBJ2-1
cdr3_aa: CASRRGQMNTEAFF; cdr3_nt: TGTGCCAGCAGGAGGGGACAGATGAACACTGAAGCTTTCTTT; clone_size: .; d_call: TRBD1; v_call: TRBV6-5; j_call: TRBJ1-1
cdr3_aa: CATNLGLVSNEQFF; cdr3_nt: TGTGCCACCAATCTGGGACTAGTGTCCAATGAGCAGTTCTTC; clone_size: few; d_call: TRBD2; v_call: TRBV2; j_call: TRBJ2-1
cdr3_aa: CAWSVPLGNQPQHF; cdr3_nt: TGTGCCTGGAGTGTCCCCTTAGGCAATCAGCCCCAGCATTTT; clone_size: .; d_call: .; v_call: TRBV30; j_call: TRBJ1-5
cdr3_aa: CASIDRRSGVETQYF; cdr3_nt: TGTGCCAGCATCGACCGGCGGTCCGGCGTGGAGACCCAGTACTTC; clone_size: few; d_call: .; v_call: TRBV2; j_call: TRBJ2-5
cdr3_aa: CASSYSREFNTEAFF; cdr3_nt: TGTGCCAGCAGTTACAGCCGTGAGTTCAACACTGAAGCTTTCTTT; clone_size: .; d_call: .; v_call: TRBV6-5; j_call: TRBJ1-1
cdr3_aa: CASSPGDREGEKLFF; cdr3_nt: TGTGCCAGCAGCCCCGGCGACAGGGAAGGTGAAAAACTGTTTTTT; clone_size: .; d_call: TRBD1; v_call: TRBV7-9; j_call: TRBJ1-4
cdr3_aa: CASSARGLYGYTF; cdr3_nt: TGTGCCAGCAGTGCTAGGGGGCTGTACGGCTACACCTTC; clone_size: .; d_call: TRBD1; v_call: TRBV6-5; j_call: TRBJ1-2
cdr3_aa: CASSLSRGTEAFF; cdr3_nt: TGTGCCAGCAGCTTATCGCGGGGCACTGAAGCTTTCTTT; clone_size: .; d_call: .; v_call: TRBV7-6; j_call: TRBJ1-1
cdr3_aa: CASSDFIEQYF; cdr3_nt: TGCGCCAGCAGCGACTTTATCGAGCAGTACTTC; clone_size: .; d_call: .; v_call: TRBV5-1; j_call: TRBJ2-7
cdr3_aa: CASSHGGVETQYF; cdr3_nt: TGTGCCAGCAGCCATGGAGGGGTGGAGACCCAGTACTTC; clone_size: .; d_call: .; v_call: TRBV7-3; j_call: TRBJ2-5
cdr3_aa: CASSTHYSGRPEQFF; cdr3_nt: TGTGCCAGCAGCACACACTATAGCGGGAGACCTGAGCAGTTCTTC; clone_size: .; d_call: TRBD2; v_call: TRBV11-3; j_call: TRBJ2-1
cdr3_aa: CASSVVTGSSYNEQFF; cdr3_nt: TGTGCCAGCAGCGTAGTGACAGGCAGCTCCTACAATGAGCAGTTCTTC; clone_size: few; d_call: .; v_call: TRBV9; j_call: TRBJ2-1
cdr3_aa: CASSSVATNEKLFF; cdr3_nt: TGTGCCAGCAGCTCGGTTGCAACTAATGAAAAACTGTTTTTT; clone_size: .; d_call: .; v_call: TRBV11-2; j_call: TRBJ1-4
cdr3_aa: CASSKAGQDYEQYF; cdr3_nt: TGCGCCAGCAGCAAAGCGGGACAGGACTACGAGCAGTACTTC; clone_size: .; d_call: .; v_call: TRBV5-1; j_call: TRBJ2-7
cdr3_aa: CASSQGPLYRDRGNTIYF; cdr3_nt: TGCGCCAGCAGCCAAGGCCCGTTATACAGGGACAGAGGGAACACCATATATTTT; clone_size: .; d_call: TRBD1; v_call: TRBV4-1; j_call: TRBJ1-3
cdr3_aa: CASSLSPNVGIQYF; cdr3_nt: TGTGCCAGCAGCTTAAGCCCGAACGTCGGCATTCAGTACTTC; clone_size: .; d_call: .; v_call: TRBV7-2; j_call: TRBJ2-4
cdr3_aa: CASSLFQDGYTF; cdr3_nt: TGTGCCAGCAGTTTATTCCAGGATGGCTACACCTTC; clone_size: .; d_call: .; v_call: TRBV28; j_call: TRBJ1-2